One and the same sample provided the 20 T cell receptor beta chains below, sequenced in a study of vaccination effects on CD4 cells after COVID-19. ViraFEST expansion of antigen-specific CD4+ T cells with viral peptide pools preceded sequencing. Culture proceeded for approximately 10 days, and CD4+ T cells were then isolated. Either the mRNA-1273 or the BNT162b2 vaccine was given to participants as two doses. These receptors' antigens are unknown. The assay was immunoSEQ multiplex PCR, and TCRdb's table has in-frame clones only and misses some. The table has around 69,000 clones, about 67% seen once. Material: CD4+ T cells from PBMCs cultured with HCoV-229E spike peptides, obtained after COVID-19 vaccination. These receptors came from a human donor who received a COVID-19 vaccine.

This sequence joins TRBV5-1 and TRBJ2-2; no definite D call. V dropped 0 bases and J dropped 4 bases, with 13 bases sitting between them. The V gene's germline CDR1 is SGHRS and CDR2 YFSETQ. The CDR3 sequence is 16 residues long. CDR3 residues: CASSLDPGGLTGELFF. The CDR3 DNA reads as TGCGCCAGCAGCTTGGACCCAGGTGGTCTCACCGGGGAGCTGTTTTTT.

The chain employs TRBV3-1 (or the pseudogene TRBV3-2) and TRBJ2-1; D perhaps matches TRBD2 (6 bases). CDR1 LGHDT and CDR2 YNNKEL come from the germline V gene (reference sequence). The CDR3 loop spans 14 amino acids. Trimming removed 6 bases at V and 4 bases at J, with 13 bases between. The CDR3 protein is CASSRGTRYNEQFF. DNA for the CDR3: TGTGCCAGCAGTCGCGGGACCCGGTACAATGAGCAGTTCTTC.

As for this clone: A junction end diverges from the germline sequence, so it may reflect a read error. The rearrangement uses TRBV5-8 and TRBJ2-4; the match to TRBD1 covers 9 bases. Germline V gives CDR1 SGHTS, CDR2 YDEGEE. This CDR3 spans 11 amino acids. The CDR3: CASSYRDRVHF. The DNA of the CDR3 is TGTGCCAGCAGCTACCGGGACAGGGTGCACTTC.

This chain uses TRBV2 with TRBJ2-5; TRBD1 aligns across 10 bases. V dropped 4 bases and J dropped 5; count of bases not matched to a gene: 4. Germline CDR1 SNHLY, CDR2 FYNNEI. CDR3 length equals 14 residues. Written as DNA, the CDR3 is TGTGCCAGCAGTGTACGACAGGGGGCTGAGACCCAGTACTTC. Protein sequence: CASSVRQGAETQYF.

The chain combines TRBV19 with TRBJ1-5; D gene ambiguous. Germline CDR1 and CDR2: LNHDA and SQIVND (reference sequence). The length of the CDR3 is 13 residues. Trimming took off 7 bases at V and 3 bases at J, with 10 bases between the two ends. CDR3 amino acids: CASTGSLNQPQHF. CDR3 nucleotide sequence: TGTGCCAGTACGGGCAGCCTCAATCAGCCCCAGCATTTT.

The V call is TRBV13, the J call TRBJ1-6; the match to TRBD1 covers 11 bases. Germline values: CDR1 PRHDT, CDR2 FYEKMQ (reference sequence). The V and J ends lost 4 bases and 8 bases, in that order; junction bases with no gene match: 1. CDR3 length: 14 residues. CDR3: CASSWGQGDSPLHF. CDR3 coding DNA: TGTGCCAGCAGCTGGGGACAGGGGGATTCACCCCTCCACTTT.

The chain recombines TRBV29-1 with TRBJ2-2, with D possibly TRBD1 on 5 matching bases. Germline CDR1 and CDR2: SQVTM and ANQGSEA. Between the trimmed V and J ends, which lost 4 bases and 2 bases, there was a span of 11 bases. The length of the CDR3 is 14 residues. This chain's CDR3 is CSVAQGINTGELFF. In nucleotides, the CDR3 is TGCAGCGTTGCCCAGGGTATTAACACCGGGGAGCTGTTTTTT.

V and J are TRBV15 and TRBJ2-1, with D maybe TRBD1 (7 bases). Looked up from germline, CDR1 is LNHNV and CDR2 is YYDKDF (reference sequence). Trimming cost V 4 bases and J 10 bases, with 20 bases left between them. This CDR3 has 15 residues. The CDR3 DNA reads as TGTGCCACCAGCATCCCCGGGGCCCCAGGGGGGGAGCAGTTCTTC. Residues: CATSIPGAPGGEQFF.

The rearrangement uses TRBV5-1 and TRBJ2-7; D unclear. The V gene's germline CDR1 is SGHRS and CDR2 YFSETQ. V gave up 4 bases and J gave up 1 base, with 9 bases separating them. This CDR3 spans 13 amino acids. The CDR3 here is CASSPVPSYEQYV. The CDR3 DNA sequence: TGCGCCAGCAGCCCGGTCCCTTCCTACGAGCAGTACGTC.

The chain links TRBV6-5 to TRBJ1-2; the D is unclear. The V and J ends lost 6 bases and 4 bases respectively, with 12 bases between them. Germline CDR1 and CDR2: MNHEY and SVGAGI. CDR3 length equals 13 residues. CDR3 loop: CASSPARSYGYTF. The CDR3 DNA follows: TGTGCCAGCAGCCCCGCCCGGTCCTATGGCTACACCTTC.

This sequence joins TRBV11-2 and TRBJ2-5; D is undetermined. The CDR3 is 13 amino acids. The germline V gene encodes CDR1 SGHAT and CDR2 FQNNGV. The V and J ends lost 5 bases and 1 base respectively, with 8 bases between them. CDR3 nucleotides: TGTGCCAGCAGCCCCGGACGCCAAGAGACCCAGTACTTC. Encoded protein: CASSPGRQETQYF.

The CDR3 DNA sequence: TGTGCCATCAGTGACGTAACGGGGGTCCTCGGCTACACCTTC. Amino acid sequence: CAISDVTGVLGYTF. This sequence joins TRBV10-3 and TRBJ1-2; weak D call: TRBD1 (5 bases). CDR1 is ENHRY, CDR2 SYGVKD, per germline. This CDR3 comprises 14 residues. Between the trimmed V and J ends, which lost 3 bases and 8 bases, there was a span of 16 bases.

This chain links TRBV11-2 with TRBJ2-4; tentatively, D is TRBD1 or TRBD2 (5 bases each). V lost 1 base to trimming and J lost 1 base, with 11 bases between them. The germline V gene encodes CDR1 SGHAT and CDR2 FQNNGV. The CDR3 is made up of 16 amino acids. The CDR3 sequence: CASSLGWGSAKNIQYF. The CDR3 nucleotides are TGTGCCAGCAGCTTAGGTTGGGGGTCTGCCAAAAACATTCAGTACTTC.

This clone was seen a single time. The chain recombines TRBV5-6 with TRBJ1-1, with no clear D. The CDR3 is made up of 14 amino acids. The germline gives CDR1 SGHDT, CDR2 YYEEEE. Trimming removed 0 bases from V and 3 bases from J, with 9 bases in between. The CDR3 protein is CASSLAGLDTEAFF. The CDR3, as DNA: TGTGCCAGCAGCTTGGCAGGCCTTGACACTGAAGCTTTCTTT.

CDR3 sequence: CASNYQGEETQYF. The CDR3 bases are TGCGCCAGCAATTACCAGGGAGAAGAGACCCAGTACTTC. The chain employs TRBV5-1 and TRBJ2-5; the D call may be TRBD1 or TRBD2 (5 bases each). Per the germline V gene, CDR1 is SGHRS and CDR2 is YFSETQ. V lost 6 bases and J lost 3, with 12 bases in between. This CDR3 region has 13 residues.

V and J are TRBV4-3 and TRBJ2-5; 7 positions agree with TRBD2. The germline gives CDR1 LGHNA, CDR2 YSLEER. The CDR3 length is 16 residues. The V segment lost 4 bases and the J segment 5 bases; nucleotides outside the gene matches: 13. CDR3 residues: CASSPQRGLRMETQYF. DNA of the CDR3: TGCGCCAGCAGCCCTCAGCGGGGACTCCGTATGGAGACCCAGTACTTC.

This chain links TRBV6-5 with TRBJ2-7; 10 bases agree with TRBD2. Looked up from germline, CDR1 is MNHEY and CDR2 is SVGAGI. The CDR3 loop spans 15 amino acids. V shed 5 bases, J shed 3 bases, and the junction held 7 bases outside the gene matches. The CDR3 region has the DNA TGTGCCAGCAGTCTTCTAGCGGGGGAGAGCTACGAGCAGTACGTC. It is translated as CASSLLAGESYEQYV.

The chain links TRBV5-4 to TRBJ2-1, with D unresolved. The CDR3 loop spans 14 amino acids. V was pared by 2 bases and J by 4 bases, with 10 bases between. Germline V gene sequence: CDR1 SGHNT, CDR2 YYREEE (reference sequence). Here the CDR3 reads CASSLASQYNEQFF. The CDR3 DNA reads TGTGCCAGCAGCTTAGCCAGTCAGTACAATGAGCAGTTCTTC.

The genes are TRBV19 and TRBJ2-7, with 10 bases identical to TRBD1. The CDR3 extends over 15 amino acids. From germline, CDR1 is LNHDA and CDR2 SQIVND (reference sequence). Losses at the gene ends were 5 bases for V and 0 bases for J; bases not matched to a gene: 4. CDR3 nucleotide sequence: TGTGCCAGTAGTCCGGGGACAGGGGCCTCCTACGAGCAGTACGTC. It translates to CASSPGTGASYEQYV.

This chain joins TRBV5-8 and TRBJ2-3, with 7 bases matching TRBD1. Germline values: CDR1 SGHTS, CDR2 YDEGEE. The CDR3 extends over 15 amino acids. V shed 0 bases, J shed 1 base, and the junction held 2 bases outside the gene matches. The CDR3 here is CASSLDRGRTDTQYF. DNA for the CDR3: TGTGCCAGCAGCTTGGACAGGGGCCGCACAGATACGCAGTATTTT.